This T cell receptor beta chain stems from a study of shared clonotypes between healthy human individuals. CDR1 and CDR2 (germline): SGHNT, YYREEE (reference sequence). V was trimmed by 2 bases and J by 7 bases, leaving 5 bases between them. This CDR3 contains 11 residues. Some clones are missing from TCRdb's copy, which holds only in-frame ones; the method was immunoSEQ multiplex PCR. Among about 2 million clones listed, 90% to 95% were seen once. All participating donors were Caucasian adults from Nashville, Tennessee. Sequencing input: naive CD4+ T cells sorted from blood. Regarding subset: CD45RA+ positively selected. This TCR derives from a man in his late teens or twenties in good health. This chain links TRBV5-4 with TRBJ2-3, with D uncertain. The CDR3 here is CASSFSNTQYF. The CDR3 DNA reads TGTGCCAGCAGCTTCAGTAATACGCAGTATTTT.